The T cell receptor beta chain described here comes from a study of T cell responses to AZD1222 COVID-19 vaccine. Study-level information: Second doses that came at about 4 or about 12 weeks were put together.

The germline CDR1 and CDR2 sequences are SGHRS and YFSETQ. With V trimmed by 8 bases and J by 6 bases, 15 bases remained unmatched. CDR3 size: 16 residues. Generated by immunoSEQ multiplex PCR, the TCRdb table keeps only in-frame clones and is missing some. The sample records 200,000 to 300,000 clones, over 90% being singletons. A remark on this clone: The antigen is not known.

Whole-study findings and limits: At study baseline, merely six AZD1222 recipients were seropositive. The reported proportion of spike-specific TCRs targeting unmutated variant regions was nearly half.

This material consisted of peripheral blood, taken on day 0 of AZD1222 vaccination. The clonotype was recovered from an adult in good health. The rearrangement joins TRBV5-1 to TRBJ2-2; TRBD2 matches at 8 bases. CDR3 protein: CASRAGTSNVPGELFF. CDR3 coding DNA: TGCGCCAGTAGGGCTGGGACTAGTAATGTTCCCGGGGAGCTGTTTTTT.